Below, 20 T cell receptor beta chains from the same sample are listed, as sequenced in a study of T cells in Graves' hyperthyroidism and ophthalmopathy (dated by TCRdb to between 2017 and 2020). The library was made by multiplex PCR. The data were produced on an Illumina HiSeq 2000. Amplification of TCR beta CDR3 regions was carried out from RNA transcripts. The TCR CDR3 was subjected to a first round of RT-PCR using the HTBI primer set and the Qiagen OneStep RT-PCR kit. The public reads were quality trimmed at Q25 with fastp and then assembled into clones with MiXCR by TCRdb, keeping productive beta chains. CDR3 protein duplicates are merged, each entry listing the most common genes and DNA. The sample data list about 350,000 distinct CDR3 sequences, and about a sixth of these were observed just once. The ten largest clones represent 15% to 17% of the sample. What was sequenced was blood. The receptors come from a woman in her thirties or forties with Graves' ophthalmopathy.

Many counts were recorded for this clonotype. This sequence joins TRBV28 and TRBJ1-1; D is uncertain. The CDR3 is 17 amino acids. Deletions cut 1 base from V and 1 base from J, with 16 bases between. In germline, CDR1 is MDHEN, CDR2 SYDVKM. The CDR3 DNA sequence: TGTGCCAGCAGTTTATTCTCCTTGGTGCCGGGGAACACTGAAGCTTTCTTT. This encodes CASSLFSLVPGNTEAFF. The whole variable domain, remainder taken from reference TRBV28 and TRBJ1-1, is DVKVTQSSRYLVKRTGEKVFLECVQDMDHENMFWYRQDPGLGLRLIYFSYDVKMKEKGDIPEGYSVSREKKERFSLILESASTNQTSMYLCASSLFSLVPGNTEAFFGQGTRLTVV.

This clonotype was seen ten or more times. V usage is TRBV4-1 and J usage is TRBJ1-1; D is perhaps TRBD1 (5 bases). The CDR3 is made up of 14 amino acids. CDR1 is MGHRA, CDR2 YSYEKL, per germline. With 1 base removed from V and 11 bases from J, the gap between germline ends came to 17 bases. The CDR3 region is CASSQVSRASGAFF. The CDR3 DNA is TGCGCCAGCAGCCAAGTCTCCAGGGCTAGTGGTGCTTTCTTT.

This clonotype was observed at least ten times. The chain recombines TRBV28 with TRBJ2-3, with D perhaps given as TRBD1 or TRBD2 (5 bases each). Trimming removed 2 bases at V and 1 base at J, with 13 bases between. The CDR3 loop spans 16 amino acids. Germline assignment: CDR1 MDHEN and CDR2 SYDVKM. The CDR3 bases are TGTGCCAGCAGTTTAATGGGGGTGTGGGGCACAGATACGCAGTATTTT. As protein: CASSLMGVWGTDTQYF.

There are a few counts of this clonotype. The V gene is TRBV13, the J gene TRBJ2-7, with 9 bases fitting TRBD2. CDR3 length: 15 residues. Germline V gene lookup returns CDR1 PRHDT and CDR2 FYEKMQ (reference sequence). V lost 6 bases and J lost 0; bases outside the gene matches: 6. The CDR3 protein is CASRSTSGISYEQYF. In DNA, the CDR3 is TGTGCCAGCAGGTCGACTAGCGGAATCTCCTACGAGCAGTACTTC.

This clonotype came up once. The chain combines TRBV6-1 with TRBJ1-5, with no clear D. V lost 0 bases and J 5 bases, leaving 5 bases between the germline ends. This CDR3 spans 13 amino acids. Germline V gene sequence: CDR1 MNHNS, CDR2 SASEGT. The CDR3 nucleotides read TGTGCCAGCAGTGAAGCGCGCGATCAGCCCCAGCATTTT. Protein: CASSEARDQPQHF.

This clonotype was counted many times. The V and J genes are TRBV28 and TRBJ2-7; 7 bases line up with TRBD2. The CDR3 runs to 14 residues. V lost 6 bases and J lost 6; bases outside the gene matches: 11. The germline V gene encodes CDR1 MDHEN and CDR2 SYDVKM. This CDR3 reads CASSLLRELSEQYF. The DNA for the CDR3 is TGTGCCAGCAGCCTCTTGCGGGAGCTTTCCGAGCAGTACTTC.

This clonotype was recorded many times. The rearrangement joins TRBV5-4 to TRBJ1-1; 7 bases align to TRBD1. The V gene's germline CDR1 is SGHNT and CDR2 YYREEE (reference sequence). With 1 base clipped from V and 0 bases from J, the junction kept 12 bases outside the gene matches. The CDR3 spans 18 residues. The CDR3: CASSLRSGGRAMNTEAFF. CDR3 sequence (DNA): TGTGCCAGCAGCTTGCGGTCAGGGGGTAGAGCCATGAACACTGAAGCTTTCTTT.

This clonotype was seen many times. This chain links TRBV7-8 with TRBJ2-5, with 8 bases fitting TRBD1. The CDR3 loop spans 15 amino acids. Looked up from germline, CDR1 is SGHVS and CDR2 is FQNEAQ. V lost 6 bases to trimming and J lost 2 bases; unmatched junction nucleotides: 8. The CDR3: CASRTGTGNQETQYF. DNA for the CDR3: TGTGCCAGCAGAACCGGGACAGGAAATCAAGAGACCCAGTACTTC.

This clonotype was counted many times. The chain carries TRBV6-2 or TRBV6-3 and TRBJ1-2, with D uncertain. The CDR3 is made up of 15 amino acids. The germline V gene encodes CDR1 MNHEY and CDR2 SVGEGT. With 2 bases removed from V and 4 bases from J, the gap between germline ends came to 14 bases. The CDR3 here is CASSYRARSTYGYTF. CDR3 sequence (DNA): TGTGCCAGCAGTTACCGGGCCAGGTCTACCTATGGCTACACCTTC.

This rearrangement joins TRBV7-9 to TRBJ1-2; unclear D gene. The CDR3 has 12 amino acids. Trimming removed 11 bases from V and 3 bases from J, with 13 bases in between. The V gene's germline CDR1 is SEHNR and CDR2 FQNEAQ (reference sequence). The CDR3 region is CAEEGGYYGYTF. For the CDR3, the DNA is TGTGCCGAGGAGGGAGGGTACTATGGCTACACCTTC.

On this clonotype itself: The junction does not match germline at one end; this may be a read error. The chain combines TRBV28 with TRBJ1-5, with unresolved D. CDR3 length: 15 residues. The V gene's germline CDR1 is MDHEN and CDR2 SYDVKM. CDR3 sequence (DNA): TGTGCCAGCAGTTTAGGGGATTTTGGTACTCAGCCCCAGCTTTTT. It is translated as CASSLGDFGTQPQLF.

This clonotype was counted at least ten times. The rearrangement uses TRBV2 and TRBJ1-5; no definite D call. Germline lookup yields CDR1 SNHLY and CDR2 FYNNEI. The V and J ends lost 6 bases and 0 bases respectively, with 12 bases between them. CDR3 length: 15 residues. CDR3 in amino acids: CASREGSPSNQPQHF. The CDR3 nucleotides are TGTGCCAGCAGGGAGGGTTCCCCTAGCAATCAGCCCCAGCATTTT. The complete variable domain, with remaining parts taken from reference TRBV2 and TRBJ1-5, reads EPEVTQTPSHQVTQMGQEVILRCVPISNHLYFYWYRQILGQKVEFLVSFYNNEISEKSEIFDDQFSVERPDGSNFTLKIRSTKLEDSAMYFCASREGSPSNQPQHFGDGTRLSIL.

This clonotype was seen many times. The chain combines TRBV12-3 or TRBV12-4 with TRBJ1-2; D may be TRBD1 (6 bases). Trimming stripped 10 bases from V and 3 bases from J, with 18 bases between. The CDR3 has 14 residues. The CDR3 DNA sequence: TGTGCCACCATTACACCGGGACACGACTATGGCTACACCTTC. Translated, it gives CATITPGHDYGYTF.

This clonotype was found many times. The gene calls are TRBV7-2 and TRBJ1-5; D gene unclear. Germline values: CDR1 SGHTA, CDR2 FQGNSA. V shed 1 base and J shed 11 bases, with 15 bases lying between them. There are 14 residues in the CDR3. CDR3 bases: TGTGCCAGCAGCTTAGGGCAGGCGGGCGCATCCCAGCATTTT. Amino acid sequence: CASSLGQAGASQHF.

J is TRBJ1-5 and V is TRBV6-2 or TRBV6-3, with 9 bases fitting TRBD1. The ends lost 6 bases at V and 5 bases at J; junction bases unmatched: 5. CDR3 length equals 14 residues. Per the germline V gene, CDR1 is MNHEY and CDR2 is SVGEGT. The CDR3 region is CASRRTGAHQPQHF. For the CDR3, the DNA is TGTGCCAGCAGACGGACAGGGGCGCATCAGCCCCAGCATTTT.

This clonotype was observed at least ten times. CDR3 sequence: CSVISGTGSSGNTIYF. CDR3 DNA: TGCAGCGTTATCTCCGGGACTGGCAGCTCTGGAAACACCATATATTTT. The genes are TRBV29-1 and TRBJ1-3, with D maybe TRBD1 (5 bases). Germline-derived CDR1 and CDR2 are SQVTM and ANQGSEA. The V end lost 5 bases, the J end lost 0 bases, and 17 bases lay between the germline ends. The length of the CDR3 is 16 residues.

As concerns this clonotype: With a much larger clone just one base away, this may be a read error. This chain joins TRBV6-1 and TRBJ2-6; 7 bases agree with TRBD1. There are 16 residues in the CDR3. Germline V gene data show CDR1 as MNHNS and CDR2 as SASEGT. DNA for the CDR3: TGTGCCGGCAGGGTGGGACAGAGCAACTGGGCCAACGTCCTGACTTTC. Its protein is CAGRVGQSNWANVLTF.

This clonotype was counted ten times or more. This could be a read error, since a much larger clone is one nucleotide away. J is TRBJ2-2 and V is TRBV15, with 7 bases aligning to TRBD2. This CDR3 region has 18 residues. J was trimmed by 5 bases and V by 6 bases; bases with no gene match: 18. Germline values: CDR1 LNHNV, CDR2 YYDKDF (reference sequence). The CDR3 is CATRRTLDGGVRTGELFF. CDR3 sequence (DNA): TGTGCCACCAGGAGGACGTTGGATGGGGGGGTGAGGACCGGGGAGCTGTTTTTT.

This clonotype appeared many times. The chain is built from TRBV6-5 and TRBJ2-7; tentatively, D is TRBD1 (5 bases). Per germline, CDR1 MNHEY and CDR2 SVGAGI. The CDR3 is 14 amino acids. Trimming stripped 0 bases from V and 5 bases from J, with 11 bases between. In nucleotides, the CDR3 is TGTGCCAGCAGTTACTCCCGGCAGGGCGACGAGCAGTACTTC. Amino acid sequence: CASSYSRQGDEQYF.

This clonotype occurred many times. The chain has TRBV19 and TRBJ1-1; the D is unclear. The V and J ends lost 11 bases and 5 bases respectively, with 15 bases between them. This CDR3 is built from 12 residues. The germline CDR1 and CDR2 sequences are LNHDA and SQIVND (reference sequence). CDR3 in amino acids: CAVRGSGTEAFF. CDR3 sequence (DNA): TGTGCCGTCCGAGGAAGTGGGACTGAAGCTTTCTTT.